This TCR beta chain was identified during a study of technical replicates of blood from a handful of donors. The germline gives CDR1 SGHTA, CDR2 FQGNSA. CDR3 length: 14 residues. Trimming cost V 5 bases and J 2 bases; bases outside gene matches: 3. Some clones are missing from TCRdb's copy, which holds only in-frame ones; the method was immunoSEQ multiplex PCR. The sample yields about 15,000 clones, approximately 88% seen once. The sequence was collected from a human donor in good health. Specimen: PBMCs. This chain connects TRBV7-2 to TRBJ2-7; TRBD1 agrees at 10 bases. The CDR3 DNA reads TGTGCCAGCAGCCGGGACAGGGGCGCCTACGAGCAGTACTTC. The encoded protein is CASSRDRGAYEQYF.